This is a list of T cell receptor beta chains from one sample in a study of tumor-infiltrating lymphocytes in localized non-small cell lung cancer. Profiling relied on immunoSEQ multiplex PCR, and the TCRdb table lists in-frame clones only, not all of them. The table has about 12,000 clones, about 70% seen once. The specimen was uninvolved lung tissue not adjacent to the tumor. Receptors were obtained from a human donor with non-small cell lung cancer. CDR3s include the opening cysteine and the closing phenylalanine or tryptophan. A D gene is named only where the DNA matches it firmly. Clone size is shown for a subset of rows, as once, few, many or a class of expanded clone.

D	J	size	V	CDR3	DNA
NA	TRBJ2-7	NA	TRBV30	CAWSGAADPTYEQYF	TGTGCCTGGAGTGGGGCAGCGGATCCGACCTACGAGCAGTACTTC
NA	TRBJ1-4	NA	TRBV7-9	CASSLPRTANEKLFF	TGTGCCAGCAGCCTCCCAAGGACAGCTAATGAAAAACTGTTTTTT
TRBD1	TRBJ1-4	few	TRBV6-5	CASSTGGGNEKLFF	TGTGCCAGCAGCACAGGGGGCGGTAATGAAAAACTGTTTTTT
TRBD1	TRBJ1-4	NA	TRBV27	CASSLGGRGREKLFF	TGTGCCAGCAGTTTAGGCGGCAGGGGGCGGGAAAAACTGTTTTTT
TRBD1	TRBJ1-3	NA	TRBV4-3	CASSQDMGQTRNTIYF	TGCGCCAGCAGCCAAGATATGGGACAGACTAGAAACACCATATATTTT
NA	TRBJ1-6	NA	TRBV6-6	CASGLGADNSPLHF	TGTGCCAGCGGGTTGGGGGCGGATAATTCACCCCTCCACTTT
NA	TRBJ2-3	NA	TRBV6-5	CASSYSIYTTSHTQYF	TGTGCCAGCAGTTACTCGATTTACACTACCAGCCATACGCAGTATTTT
NA	TRBJ2-7	NA	TRBV30	CAWGGYQYEQYF	TGTGCCTGGGGGGGGTACCAATACGAGCAGTACTTC
NA	TRBJ2-7	NA	TRBV28	CASSSTLGSHWGYYEQYF	TGTGCCAGCAGTTCCACCTTGGGCAGCCATTGGGGTTACTACGAGCAGTACTTC
NA	TRBJ2-7	NA	TRBV7-2	CASTPLGRYEQYF	TGTGCCAGCACTCCACTGGGGAGGTACGAGCAGTACTTC
NA	TRBJ1-6	medium-sized	TRBV18	CASSPSGALNSPLHF	TGTGCCAGCTCACCCTCAGGGGCACTTAATTCACCCCTCCACTTT
TRBD2	TRBJ2-3	once	TRBV9	CASSVSSGSGGDTQYF	TGTGCCAGCAGCGTTTCTAGCGGGAGTGGGGGAGATACGCAGTATTTT
TRBD1	TRBJ2-7	NA	TRBV4-3	CASSHNRDSGEQYF	TGCGCCAGCAGCCATAACCGGGACAGTGGGGAGCAGTACTTC
NA	TRBJ2-1	NA	TRBV7-6	CASSPLGAEGEQFF	TGTGCCAGCAGCCCCTTGGGGGCCGAGGGGGAGCAGTTCTTC
NA	TRBJ1-2	NA	TRBV6-6	CASRPQAPSGYGYTF	TGTGCCAGCAGACCCCAAGCCCCCTCGGGGTATGGCTACACCTTC
NA	TRBJ1-5	NA	TRBV29-1	CSVGERIGQPQHF	TGCAGCGTGGGTGAAAGGATTGGCCAGCCCCAGCATTTT
TRBD1	TRBJ1-3	NA	TRBV2	CASSQDREDTIYF	TGTGCCAGCAGTCAAGACAGGGAGGACACCATATATTTT
NA	TRBJ2-7	few	TRBV7-9	CASSSSPRGSSYEQYF	TGTGCCAGCAGCTCCTCTCCGCGGGGCAGCTCCTACGAGCAGTACTTC
NA	TRBJ2-7	NA	TRBV10-1	CASSVNGEAEQYF	TGCGCCAGCAGTGTTAACGGAGAAGCCGAGCAGTACTTC
TRBD2	TRBJ2-2	NA	TRBV4-2	CASSQLAGGPGELFF	TGTGCCAGCAGCCAATTAGCGGGGGGGCCCGGGGAGCTGTTTTTT
NA	TRBJ2-7	NA	TRBV9	CASSVDIAGHEQYF	TGTGCCAGCAGCGTAGATATTGCAGGACACGAGCAGTACTTC
NA	TRBJ2-2	NA	TRBV10-2	CASIARTNTGELFF	TGCGCCAGCATCGCTAGGACTAACACCGGGGAGCTGTTTTTT
NA	TRBJ1-1	NA	TRBV7-6	CASSSHQGTEAFF	TGTGCCAGCAGTTCACATCAGGGGACTGAAGCTTTCTTT
TRBD1	TRBJ2-2	NA	TRBV4-2	CASSQDSGTGEAGELFF	TGTGCCAGCAGCCAAGACTCTGGGACAGGGGAAGCCGGGGAGCTGTTTTTT
NA	TRBJ2-2	NA	TRBV6-5	CASSLTGRTGELFF	TGTGCCAGCAGTCTGACAGGGAGGACCGGGGAGCTGTTTTTT
NA	TRBJ1-2	NA	TRBV6-5	CASSYSAGRNYGYTF	TGTGCCAGCAGTTACTCGGCAGGGCGGAACTATGGCTACACCTTC
NA	TRBJ2-1	NA	TRBV6-5	CASSYRLALREQFF	TGTGCCAGCAGTTACAGGCTAGCATTACGGGAGCAGTTCTTC
NA	TRBJ2-7	NA	TRBV6-5	CASSYLSPLGNHEQYF	TGTGCCAGCAGCTACCTTAGCCCTTTAGGGAACCACGAGCAGTACTTC
NA	TRBJ1-1	NA	TRBV6-1	CASSVDTHTEAFF	TGTGCCAGCAGTGTCGACACACACACTGAAGCTTTCTTT
NA	TRBJ1-1	NA	TRBV20-1	CSAVRVTEAFF	TGCAGTGCGGTTAGGGTCACTGAAGCTTTCTTT
NA	TRBJ1-1	NA	TRBV30	CAWSGERGEAFF	TGTGCCTGGAGTGGGGAGCGGGGTGAAGCTTTCTTT
NA	TRBJ1-4	NA	TRBV6-1	CASTYIIGDEKLFF	TGTGCCAGCACTTACATCATCGGAGATGAAAAACTGTTTTTT
NA	TRBJ1-6	NA	TRBV30	CALGRGNSPLHF	TGTGCCTTGGGTCGAGGCAATTCACCCCTCCACTTT
NA	TRBJ2-2	once	TRBV28	CASSPPPLGELFF	TGTGCCAGCAGTCCGCCCCCCCTTGGGGAGCTGTTTTTT
NA	TRBJ2-6	few	TRBV2	CASSDLLPGANVLTF	TGTGCCAGCAGTGACCTCCTGCCTGGGGCCAACGTCCTGACTTTC
NA	TRBJ1-4	NA	TRBV30	CAGNAGVHEKLFF	TGTGCCGGTAATGCAGGGGTCCACGAAAAACTGTTTTTT
TRBD1	TRBJ2-7	NA	TRBV11-2	CASSPSGTGTYGQYF	TGTGCCAGCAGCCCCTCCGGGACAGGGACATACGGGCAGTACTTC
NA	TRBJ1-4	NA	TRBV6-5	CASSYNRVVMGKLFF	TGTGCCAGCAGTTACAACAGGGTGGTGATGGGGAAACTGTTTTTT
TRBD2	TRBJ2-7	NA	TRBV5-1	CASSLASGRANEQYF	TGCGCCAGCAGCTTGGCTAGCGGGAGGGCCAACGAGCAGTACTTC
TRBD1	TRBJ1-2	NA	TRBV5-1	CASSLEGGRLYGYTF	TGCGCCAGCAGCTTGGAAGGGGGCCGCCTTTATGGCTACACCTTC
NA	TRBJ2-7	NA	TRBV7-8	CASSLSHPRIGAGSYEQYF	TGTGCCAGCAGCTTATCCCATCCCAGGATTGGTGCAGGGAGCTACGAGCAGTACTTC
NA	TRBJ2-5	once	TRBV30	CAWTDLLLPGETQYF	TGTGCCTGGACCGACTTGTTACTACCGGGAGAGACCCAGTACTTC
NA	TRBJ2-7	NA	TRBV2	CASSGGARVGYEQYF	TGTGCCAGCAGTGGGGGCGCGCGGGTGGGCTACGAGCAGTACTTC
TRBD1	TRBJ1-2	once	TRBV5-4	CASSPDRGTSGYTF	TGTGCCAGCAGCCCAGACAGGGGTACAAGCGGCTACACCTTC
NA	TRBJ1-3	NA	TRBV27	CASSPQGYGNTIYF	TGTGCCAGCAGTCCTCAGGGATATGGAAACACCATATATTTT
TRBD2	TRBJ2-1	NA	TRBV19	CATASGSNYNEQFF	TGTGCCACCGCTAGCGGGAGTAACTACAATGAGCAGTTCTTC
NA	TRBJ1-1	once	TRBV5-6	CASSFGIEDTEAFF	TGTGCCAGCAGCTTCGGGATCGAAGACACTGAAGCTTTCTTT
NA	TRBJ2-6	NA	TRBV28	CASTPGDTGSGANVLTF	TGTGCCAGCACTCCAGGGGACACAGGCTCTGGGGCCAACGTCCTGACTTTC